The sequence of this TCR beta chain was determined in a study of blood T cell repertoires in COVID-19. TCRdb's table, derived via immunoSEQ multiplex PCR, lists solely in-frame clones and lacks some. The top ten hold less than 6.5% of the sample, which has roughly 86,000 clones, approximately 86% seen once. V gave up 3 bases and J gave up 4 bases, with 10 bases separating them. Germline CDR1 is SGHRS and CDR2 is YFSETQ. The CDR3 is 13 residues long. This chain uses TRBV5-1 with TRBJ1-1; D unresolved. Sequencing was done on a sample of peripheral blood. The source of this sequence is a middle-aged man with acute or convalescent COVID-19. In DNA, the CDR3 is TGCGCCAGCAGCTCCCCTCCGGGCACTGAAGCTTTCTTT. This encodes CASSSPPGTEAFF.